The next 15 T cell receptor beta chains were all read from a single sample in a study of blood T cells in healthy people across ages. Through a sample-barcoded 5' primer and a J-beta primer mix, a second PCR was run for roughly 7 to 11 cycles. MiXCR was run by TCRdb on the 5' RACE reads, yielding one entry per CDR3 protein. The sample carries about 1.7 million distinct CDR3 sequences, over 25% recorded once. The sequenced sample was blood. These receptors were collected from a woman between 25 and 40 years old in good health.

Details on this clonotype: Possible read error: a much larger clone is one base away. This chain uses TRBV5-1 with TRBJ2-6; maybe TRBD1 (5 bases). The CDR3 length is 17 residues. Germline V gene data show CDR1 as SGHRS and CDR2 as YFSETQ. The CDR3 region has the DNA TGCACCAGCAGAATTGTTATTGCAGGGCGTGGGGCCAACGTCCTGACTTTC. It yields the protein CTSRIVIAGRGANVLTF.

This clonotype was seen many times. The chain couples TRBV7-2 to TRBJ2-5, with D maybe TRBD2 (5 bases). With 2 bases removed from V and 4 bases from J, the gap between germline ends came to 14 bases. The CDR3 totals 15 residues. Germline loops: CDR1 SGHTA, CDR2 FQGNSA. The CDR3 here is CASSLSRGLVETQYF. The CDR3 region has the DNA TGTGCCAGCAGCTTAAGTCGGGGATTGGTAGAGACCCAGTACTTC.

This clonotype was recorded a few times. The chain carries TRBV12-3 or TRBV12-4 and TRBJ2-7; D unresolved. Trimming took 2 bases from V and 0 from J, leaving 14 bases between them. This CDR3 contains 16 residues. The CDR3 coding sequence is TGTGCCAGCAGTTTATTCTCATCCAGGCGCTCCTACGAGCAGTACTTC. Encoded protein: CASSLFSSRRSYEQYF.

The chain carries TRBV5-1 and TRBJ1-2; D remains ambiguous. The CDR3 is 18 amino acids. Between the trimmed V and J ends, which lost 2 bases and 0 bases, there was a span of 20 bases. Germline V CDR1 and CDR2: SGHRS, YFSETQ. The chain's CDR3 is CASSFLPLTGLANYGYTF. The CDR3 nucleotides read TGCGCCAGCAGCTTTCTTCCCCTCACCGGCCTAGCTAACTATGGCTACACCTTC.

Ten or more counts support this clonotype. The V call is TRBV27, the J call TRBJ2-5, with 8 bases fitting TRBD2. The CDR3 has 14 amino acids. Germline V gene data show CDR1 as MNHEY and CDR2 as SMNVEV (reference sequence). After removal of 10 bases from V and 2 bases from J, the junction contained 9 bases not matched to a gene. CDR3 loop: CATRRGAVQETQYF. CDR3 sequence (DNA): TGTGCCACCAGGCGGGGGGCAGTACAAGAGACCCAGTACTTC.

This clonotype was found a few times. This chain links TRBV10-3 with TRBJ2-3; TRBD2 is a possible D gene (6 bases). Germline CDR1 is ENHRY and CDR2 is SYGVKD. The CDR3 covers 17 residues. The V and J ends lost 8 bases and 8 bases respectively, with 29 bases between them. The CDR3 here is CAIGRSAGSTSDGTQYF. Here the CDR3 DNA reads TGTGCCATCGGTCGTTCGGCGGGAAGTACCTCGGACGGTACGCAGTATTTT.

At least ten counts were recorded for this clonotype. The chain couples TRBV5-1 to TRBJ2-7; D possibly corresponds to TRBD1 (6 bases). Trimming took off 0 bases at V and 2 bases at J, with 9 bases between the two ends. The germline gives CDR1 SGHRS, CDR2 YFSETQ. This CDR3 comprises 14 residues. DNA for the CDR3: TGCGCCAGCAGCTTGGCCGGACAGCCCTACGAGCAGTACTTC. It encodes CASSLAGQPYEQYF.

The gene calls are TRBV7-2 and TRBJ2-7; either TRBD1 or TRBD2 may supply D (5 bases each). Per germline, CDR1 SGHTA and CDR2 FQGNSA. V lost 5 bases and J 0 bases, leaving 14 bases between the germline ends. The CDR3 runs 15 residues. The CDR3 sequence: CASSLEWGYSYEQYF. CDR3 nucleotide sequence: TGTGCCAGCAGCCTAGAGTGGGGGTACTCCTACGAGCAGTACTTC.

This clonotype was seen just once. A junction end diverges from the germline sequence, so it may reflect a read error. The V and J genes are TRBV27 and TRBJ1-2; 7 positions match TRBD1. This CDR3 contains 13 residues. Germline V gives CDR1 MNHEY, CDR2 SMNVEV (reference sequence). CDR3 sequence reads: CASRRTGQGGYTF. The CDR3 DNA is TGTGCCAGCAGGCGGACAGGCCAGGGTGGCTACACTTTC.

This clonotype was found many times. The chain links TRBV24-1 to TRBJ2-1; 7 bases are a match to TRBD1. CDR3 length: 15 residues. The ends lost 5 bases at V and 7 bases at J; junction bases unmatched: 10. Germline V gives CDR1 KGHDR, CDR2 SFDVKD. CDR3 sequence: CATSAHRGSRNEQFF. The CDR3 bases are TGTGCCACCAGTGCGCACAGGGGATCTCGAAATGAGCAGTTCTTC.

Only a few counts were recorded for this clonotype. The DNA of the CDR3 is TGTGCCAGCGTGAATCTGGAAAACTCCTACGAGCAGTACTTC. It codes for CASVNLENSYEQYF. V is TRBV7-9 and J is TRBJ2-7; D gene uncertain. Germline CDR1 and CDR2: SEHNR and FQNEAQ (reference sequence). The length of the CDR3 is 14 residues. The V gene lost 8 bases and the J gene lost 0 bases, with 14 bases spanning the gap. The whole variable domain, filled in from reference TRBV7-9 and TRBJ2-7, reads DTGVSQNPRHKITKRGQNVTFRCDPISEHNRLYWYRQTLGQGPEFLTYFQNEAQLEKSRLLSDRFSAERPKGSFSTLEIQRTEQGDSAMYLCASVNLENSYEQYFGPGTRLTVT.

This clonotype turned up a few times. V usage is TRBV7-9 and J usage is TRBJ1-1; D is undetermined. Germline lookup yields CDR1 SEHNR and CDR2 FQNEAQ (reference sequence). This CDR3 comprises 13 residues. Trimming removed 5 bases at V and 2 bases at J, with 9 bases between. CDR3 region: CASSPLQNTEAFF. The CDR3 DNA is TGTGCCAGCAGCCCCCTCCAAAACACTGAAGCTTTCTTT. The full variable domain, completed using reference TRBV7-9 and TRBJ1-1, is DTGVSQNPRHKITKRGQNVTFRCDPISEHNRLYWYRQTLGQGPEFLTYFQNEAQLEKSRLLSDRFSAERPKGSFSTLEIQRTEQGDSAMYLCASSPLQNTEAFFGQGTRLTVV.

This chain joins TRBV6-5 and TRBJ2-6, with D hard to call. The CDR3 is 15 amino acids. Germline V lookup: CDR1 MNHEY, CDR2 SVGAGI. Trimming stripped 2 bases from V and 2 bases from J, with 7 bases between. This chain's CDR3 is CASSYLVPGANVLTF. CDR3 DNA sequence: TGTGCCAGCAGTTACCTAGTACCTGGGGCCAACGTCCTGACTTTC.

The chain links TRBV24-1 to TRBJ2-7; TRBD1 is a possible D gene (6 bases). The CDR3 is 12 amino acids. The ends were cut back, 8 bases at V and 7 bases at J, with 14 bases in the middle. CDR1 is KGHDR and CDR2 is SFDVKD in the germline V gene. CDR3 amino acids: CATNQGHNEQYF. CDR3 DNA sequence: TGTGCCACCAATCAGGGGCACAATGAGCAGTACTTC.

This clonotype has only a few counts. The chain combines TRBV5-1 with TRBJ2-1; 7 positions agree with TRBD2. After removal of 0 bases from V and 0 bases from J, the junction contained 6 bases not matched to a gene. The CDR3 length is 17 residues. Germline V gives CDR1 SGHRS, CDR2 YFSETQ. The chain's CDR3 is CASSLGVAGHSYNEQFF. The CDR3 DNA reads TGCGCCAGCAGCTTGGGCGTAGCGGGCCACTCCTACAATGAGCAGTTCTTC.